This paragraph covers one T cell receptor (beta chain) sequence. The CDR3 is 16 residues long. V lost 0 bases and J lost 3, with 15 bases in between. Germline CDR1 SGHAT, CDR2 FQNNGV. The record originates from a study of blood T cell repertoires in COVID-19. On the study more broadly: The study drew acute and convalescent COVID-19 samples from the United States, Italy and Spain. Nucleic acid was either cDNA or gDNA, and it came from T cells, B-cell-depleted T cells, or PBMCs.

In the source study's methods: Amplifying reference gene primers gave estimates of nucleated cell counts. Assay used: immunoSEQ multiplex PCR; TCRdb lists only in-frame clones, some missing. V, J and clone size are taken as reported in that table, and D and trimming were inferred from the DNA itself. The data contain roughly 150,000 clones, about four fifths of them seen just once; the ten biggest clones take up 13%. Sequencing was performed on peripheral blood. This chain links TRBV11-2 with TRBJ2-7; TRBD1 is a possible D gene (7 bases). The TCR sequence derives from a man between 65 and 79 years old who had recovered from COVID-19. The CDR3 loop reads CASSLDLTRGVYEQYF. The CDR3, as DNA: TGTGCCAGCAGCTTAGATTTGACCAGGGGGGTCTACGAGCAGTACTTC.